This is a list of T cell receptor beta chains from one sample in a study of blood T cell repertoires in COVID-19. Profiling relied on immunoSEQ multiplex PCR, and the TCRdb table lists in-frame clones only, not all of them. The sample consists of approximately 250,000 clones, 70% to 90% of them appearing once. Sequences were obtained from PBMCs or T cells enriched from blood (not recorded which). The receptors stem from a woman aged 30 to 39 who had recovered from COVID-19. The CDR3 runs from the conserved cysteine through the conserved F or W. The D gene is left open where the match is weak. Expanded clones get a size class; other rows say once, few or many, or leave the size out.

>TRBV19|TRBJ2-1|.|.
TGTGCCAGTAGTATAAATAGCGGCTTCAATGAGCAGTTCTTC
CASSINSGFNEQFF
>TRBV5-1|TRBJ1-1|.|.
TGCGCCAGCAGCCGGGACTCACCTGGGGACACTGAAGCTTTCTTT
CASSRDSPGDTEAFF
>TRBV6-5|TRBJ2-7|TRBD2|.
TGTGCCAGCGGTCTAGCGGCCGACTACGAGCAGTACTTC
CASGLAADYEQYF
>TRBV3-1/TRBV3-2|TRBJ2-1|TRBD1|.
TGTGCCAGCAGTCTTAGACAGGGGGAGCACAATGAGCAGTTCTTC
CASSLRQGEHNEQFF
>TRBV6-2/TRBV6-3|TRBJ2-7|TRBD2|.
TGTGCCAGCAGTTACGCGGGACTATTGGATAACGAGCAGTACTTC
CASSYAGLLDNEQYF
>TRBV19|TRBJ1-1|.|.
TGTGCCAGTAGTATAGATCCGACAAGTCACAACACTGAAGCTTTCTTT
CASSIDPTSHNTEAFF
>TRBV3-1/TRBV3-2|TRBJ1-1|.|.
TGTGCCAGCAGCCAAGATGTGGCAGGGCTGACTGAAGCTTTCTTT
CASSQDVAGLTEAFF
>TRBV28|TRBJ1-1|.|.
TGTGCCAGCAGATCCGGGACTAAAGCTTTCTTT
CASRSGTKAFF
>TRBV27|TRBJ2-1|TRBD1|.
TGTGCCAGCAGTTTCAGGGGGCCCGGTGAGCAGTTCTTC
CASSFRGPGEQFF
>TRBV14|TRBJ2-7|TRBD1|.
TGTGCCAGCAGCCAAGACGGACAGGGTCGGTACGAGCAGTACTTC
CASSQDGQGRYEQYF
>TRBV30|TRBJ2-5|.|.
TGTGCCTGGAGCACCGGGTCCCAAGAGACCCAGTACTTC
CAWSTGSQETQYF
>TRBV4-2|TRBJ2-3|TRBD2|.
TGTGCCAGCAGCCCCGGAAGGACTAGCGGGAGAGGTATTACAGATACGCAGTATTTT
CASSPGRTSGRGITDTQYF
>TRBV12-3/TRBV12-4|TRBJ2-1|TRBD2|.
TGTGCCAGCAGTCGGACTAGCGTTCTATGGCAGTTCTTC
CASSRTSVLWQFF
>TRBV4-1|TRBJ2-1|.|.
TGCGCCAGCAGCCAAGACCGCGTGGAGATGGGTGAGCAGTTCTTC
CASSQDRVEMGEQFF
>TRBV18|TRBJ2-3|TRBD1|.
TGTGCCAGCTCACCGGCTGACAGGGGGAGCACAGATACGCAGTATTTT
CASSPADRGSTDTQYF
>TRBV11-3|TRBJ1-2|.|.
TGTGCCAGCAGCTTAGATCTAACAGCCTATGGCTACACCTTC
CASSLDLTAYGYTF
>TRBV2|TRBJ2-7|.|few
TGTGCCAGCAGTGCCTCGGGCTACGAGCAGTACTTC
CASSASGYEQYF
>TRBV7-2|TRBJ2-5|.|.
TGTGCCAGCAGCTTCTCAGAACCGGAGACCCAGTACTTC
CASSFSEPETQYF
>TRBV4-1|TRBJ1-2|TRBD1|.
TGCGCCAGCAGCCAAGGACAGGGCTATGGCTACACCTTC
CASSQGQGYGYTF
>TRBV7-2|TRBJ2-2|TRBD2|few
TGTGCCAGCAGCTTAATGTCGGGACTACCCACCGGGGAGCTGTTTTTT
CASSLMSGLPTGELFF
>TRBV11-2|TRBJ2-1|.|.
TGTGCCAGCAGCCCCATAGCGAGGGGGGGCCGAGGAGAGCAGTTCTTC
CASSPIARGGRGEQFF
>TRBV4-1|TRBJ1-2|.|.
TGCGCCAGCAGCCAAGATACGGTCGAGGTCGGTTCGAACTATGGCTACACCTTC
CASSQDTVEVGSNYGYTF
>TRBV27|TRBJ2-5|.|.
TGTGCCAGCAGTTCGTCAGTTGTGGAGACCCAGTACTTC
CASSSSVVETQYF
>TRBV11-2|TRBJ2-2|.|.
TGTGCCAGCAGCCCCCCCGCGCGGACCGGGGAGCTGTTTTTT
CASSPPARTGELFF
>TRBV30|TRBJ1-4|.|few
TGTGCGAATTCTCCGGGATCTGGAACCGAAAAACTGTTTTTT
CANSPGSGTEKLFF
>TRBV19|TRBJ2-7|.|.
TGTGCCAGTAGTATCGAGGGTTCCGCCTACGAGCAGTACTTC
CASSIEGSAYEQYF
>TRBV7-2|TRBJ1-2|.|.
TGTGCCAGCAGCCCCCGCGGGGGGGCGGGCTATGGCTACACCTTC
CASSPRGGAGYGYTF
>TRBV11-2|TRBJ2-3|TRBD2|.
TGTGCCAGCAGCTTAGTGCTAGCGGGGGGCACAGATACGCAGTATTTT
CASSLVLAGGTDTQYF
>TRBV11-3|TRBJ2-3|TRBD2|.
TGTGCCAGCAGCTTAGGTACGGGGGGAGATTTCACAGATACGCAGTATTTT
CASSLGTGGDFTDTQYF
>TRBV18|TRBJ1-1|TRBD1|.
TGTGCCAGCTCACCCAACAGGGGGCGCAACACTGAAGCTTTCTTT
CASSPNRGRNTEAFF
>TRBV29-1|TRBJ2-1|TRBD2|.
TGCAGCATAGCGGGAGGGAGTTACAATGAGCAGTTCTTC
CSIAGGSYNEQFF
>TRBV29-1|TRBJ2-7|TRBD1|once
TGCAGCGTTCTCCCTCCGGGACAGGTTAACGAGCAGTACTTC
CSVLPPGQVNEQYF
>TRBV6-5|TRBJ1-2|TRBD1|.
TGTGCCAGCTACGACAGGGCATCATCCAACTATGGCTACACCTTC
CASYDRASSNYGYTF
>TRBV27|TRBJ1-5|.|.
TGTGCCAGCAGTTCCCACAGACCCTATAGCAATCAGCCCCAGCATTTT
CASSSHRPYSNQPQHF
>TRBV7-9|TRBJ1-6|.|.
TGTGCCAGCAGCTTACTGAATTCACCCCTCCACTTT
CASSLLNSPLHF
>TRBV13|TRBJ1-3|.|.
TGTGCCAGCAGCCCACCCGCGGGGGGGGGTGCTGGAAACACCATATATTTT
CASSPPAGGGAGNTIYF
>TRBV18|TRBJ2-5|.|.
TGTGCCAGCTCACCACTACCTAGCCGGGCGCGGGAGACCCAGTACTTC
CASSPLPSRARETQYF
>TRBV15|TRBJ1-5|.|.
TGTGCCACCAGCAGAGATTTAGCAGGCAATCAGCCCCAGCATTTT
CATSRDLAGNQPQHF
>TRBV27|TRBJ2-1|TRBD2|.
TGTGCCAGCAGCAGCGGGGGTCCCCTCAATGAGCAGTTCTTC
CASSSGGPLNEQFF
>TRBV5-1|TRBJ1-2|.|.
TGCGCCAGCAGCTTGGACGGGAGCTATGGCTACACCTTC
CASSLDGSYGYTF
>TRBV27|TRBJ2-1|.|.
TGTGCCAGCAGTTTATGGCCCCAGCAGTTCTTC
CASSLWPQQFF
>TRBV19|TRBJ1-5|.|.
TGTGCCAGTAGTGTCCATCCCAAGGGGGTGAGCAATCAGCCCCAGCATTTT
CASSVHPKGVSNQPQHF